This T cell receptor (beta chain) was obtained from a study of shared clonotypes between healthy human individuals. Study-level information: Aged 18 to 49, the donors were two women and a few men.

The length of the CDR3 is 14 residues. Looked up from germline, CDR1 is MNHNS and CDR2 is SASEGT. The ends were cut back, 6 bases at V and 11 bases at J, with 20 bases in the middle. DNA at roughly 0.2 ug, some 31,000 T cell genomes, went into sorted-subset replicate PCRs. TCRdb's table, derived via immunoSEQ multiplex PCR, lists solely in-frame clones and lacks some. The table records over 2 million clones, 92% of them present only once. General observations from the study: Among a handful of donors, approximately 5% of naive CD4 clonotypes were found in common.

Note on this clone: What it binds is not known.

The rearrangement uses TRBV6-1 and TRBJ1-5; D possibly corresponds to TRBD1 (6 bases). Sequencing was carried out using naive CD4+ T cells from PBMCs. As for subset: CD45RA+ positively selected. The TCR sequence derives from a man in his late teens or twenties in good health. Some clones in this sample may be carry-over from other donors' samples. The DNA for the CDR3 is TGTGCCAGCAGCCAGCAGGGGACGTCGATGGCCCAGCATTTT. It translates to CASSQQGTSMAQHF.